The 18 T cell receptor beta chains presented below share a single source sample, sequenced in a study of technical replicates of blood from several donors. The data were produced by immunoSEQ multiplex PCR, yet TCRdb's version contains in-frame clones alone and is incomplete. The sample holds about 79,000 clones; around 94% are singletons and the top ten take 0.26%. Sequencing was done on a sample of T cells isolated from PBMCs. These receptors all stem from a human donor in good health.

The CDR3 reads CASSSSLPPSYGYTF. CDR3 sequence (DNA): TGTGCCAGCAGTTCAAGCTTGCCGCCGAGCTATGGCTACACCTTC. The rearrangement links TRBV28 to TRBJ1-2; D uncertain. Trimming removed 4 bases at V and 4 bases at J, with 16 bases between. Germline loops: CDR1 MDHEN, CDR2 SYDVKM. The CDR3 is 15 residues long.

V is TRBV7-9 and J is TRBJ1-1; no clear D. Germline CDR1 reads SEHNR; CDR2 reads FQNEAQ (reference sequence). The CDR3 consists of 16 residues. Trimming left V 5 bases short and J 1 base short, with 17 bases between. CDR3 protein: CASSPPLMSRNTEAFF. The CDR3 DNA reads TGTGCCAGCAGCCCCCCCCTTATGTCCAGGAACACTGAAGCTTTCTTT.

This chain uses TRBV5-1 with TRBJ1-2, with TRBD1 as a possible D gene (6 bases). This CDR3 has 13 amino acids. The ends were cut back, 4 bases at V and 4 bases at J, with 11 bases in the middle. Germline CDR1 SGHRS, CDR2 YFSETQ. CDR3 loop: CASSGDRRYGYTF. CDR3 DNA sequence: TGCGCCAGCAGCGGCGACAGGCGCTATGGCTACACCTTC.

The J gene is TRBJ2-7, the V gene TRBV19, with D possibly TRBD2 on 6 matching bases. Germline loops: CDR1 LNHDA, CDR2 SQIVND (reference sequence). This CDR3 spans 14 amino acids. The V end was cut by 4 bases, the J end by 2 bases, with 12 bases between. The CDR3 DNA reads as TGTGCCAGTAGTACCGGGAGTGGAACCTACGAGCAGTACTTC. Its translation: CASSTGSGTYEQYF.

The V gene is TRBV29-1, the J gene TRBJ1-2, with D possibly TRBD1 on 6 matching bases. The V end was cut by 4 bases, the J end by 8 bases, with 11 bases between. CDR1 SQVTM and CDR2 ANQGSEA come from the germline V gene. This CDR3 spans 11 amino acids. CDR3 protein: CSVGTGNGYTF. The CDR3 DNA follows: TGCAGCGTTGGCACAGGGAACGGCTACACCTTC.

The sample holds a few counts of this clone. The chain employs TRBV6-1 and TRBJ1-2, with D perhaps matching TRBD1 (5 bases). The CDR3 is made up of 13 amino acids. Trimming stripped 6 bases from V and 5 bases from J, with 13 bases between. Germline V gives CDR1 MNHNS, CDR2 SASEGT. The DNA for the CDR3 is TGTGCCAGCAGCCCCGGGACTCGATATGGCTACACCTTC. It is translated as CASSPGTRYGYTF.

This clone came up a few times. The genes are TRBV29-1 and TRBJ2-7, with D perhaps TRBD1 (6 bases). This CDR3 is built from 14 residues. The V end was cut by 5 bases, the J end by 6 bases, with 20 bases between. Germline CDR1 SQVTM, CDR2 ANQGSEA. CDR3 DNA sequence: TGCAGCGTTCTCACAGGGTCGCAAATTGGCGAGCAGTACTTC. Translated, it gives CSVLTGSQIGEQYF.

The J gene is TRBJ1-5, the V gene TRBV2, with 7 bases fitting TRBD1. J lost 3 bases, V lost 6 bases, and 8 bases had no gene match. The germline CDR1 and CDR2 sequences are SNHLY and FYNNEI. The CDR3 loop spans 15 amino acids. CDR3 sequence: CASRTGQSYNQPQHF. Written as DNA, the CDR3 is TGTGCCAGCAGAACGGGACAGAGTTACAATCAGCCCCAGCATTTT.

DNA of the CDR3: TGCGCCAGCAGCCCAGGGGGGTCTAATGAAAAACTGTTTTTT. Protein product: CASSPGGSNEKLFF. The V gene is TRBV5-1, the J gene TRBJ1-4; TRBD1 agrees at 7 bases. The germline V gene encodes CDR1 SGHRS and CDR2 YFSETQ. J gave up 3 bases and V 4 bases, and 3 bases lay outside the gene matches. This CDR3 comprises 14 residues.

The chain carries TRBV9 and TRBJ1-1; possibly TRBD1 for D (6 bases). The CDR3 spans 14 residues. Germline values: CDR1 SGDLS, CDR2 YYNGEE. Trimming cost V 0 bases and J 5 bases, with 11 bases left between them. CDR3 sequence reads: CASSVGGRGTEAFF. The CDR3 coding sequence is TGTGCCAGCAGCGTAGGAGGCAGGGGTACTGAAGCTTTCTTT.

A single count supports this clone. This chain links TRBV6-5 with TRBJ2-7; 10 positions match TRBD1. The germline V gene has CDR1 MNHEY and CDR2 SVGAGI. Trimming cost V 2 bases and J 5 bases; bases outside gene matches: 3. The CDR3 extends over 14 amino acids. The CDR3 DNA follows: TGTGCCAGCAGTTACGCTGGGACAGGGGACGAGCAGTACTTC. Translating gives CASSYAGTGDEQYF.

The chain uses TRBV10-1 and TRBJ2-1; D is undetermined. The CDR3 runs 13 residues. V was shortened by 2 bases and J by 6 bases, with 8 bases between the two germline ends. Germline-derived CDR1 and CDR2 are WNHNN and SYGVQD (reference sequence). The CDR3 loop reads CASSEGPSNEQFF. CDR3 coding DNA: TGCGCCAGCAGTGAGGGCCCAAGCAATGAGCAGTTCTTC.

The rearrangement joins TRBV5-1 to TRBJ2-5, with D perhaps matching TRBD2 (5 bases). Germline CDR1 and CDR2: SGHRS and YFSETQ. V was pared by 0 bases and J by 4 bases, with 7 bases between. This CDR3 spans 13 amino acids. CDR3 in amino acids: CASSLGTVETQYF. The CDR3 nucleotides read TGCGCCAGCAGCTTGGGGACTGTAGAGACCCAGTACTTC.

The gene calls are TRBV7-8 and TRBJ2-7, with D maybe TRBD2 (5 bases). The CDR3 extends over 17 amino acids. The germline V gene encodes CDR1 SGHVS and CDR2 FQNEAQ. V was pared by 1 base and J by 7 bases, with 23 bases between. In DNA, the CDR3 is TGTGCCAGCAGCTTAGGGGAGAGGGAGCTCAGTTTCTGGGAGCAGTACTTC. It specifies CASSLGERELSFWEQYF.

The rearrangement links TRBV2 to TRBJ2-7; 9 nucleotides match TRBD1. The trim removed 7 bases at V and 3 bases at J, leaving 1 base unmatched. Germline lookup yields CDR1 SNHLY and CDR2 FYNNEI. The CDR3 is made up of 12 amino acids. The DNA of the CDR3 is TGTGCCAGCAAGGACAGGGGCTACGAGCAGTACTTC. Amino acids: CASKDRGYEQYF.

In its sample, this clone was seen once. CDR3 amino acids: CASSSWTSGNIQYF. DNA for the CDR3: TGTGCCAGCAGCTCATGGACTAGTGGAAACATTCAGTACTTC. This chain joins TRBV11-2 and TRBJ2-4; 7 bases are shared with TRBD2. Germline V gene data show CDR1 as SGHAT and CDR2 as FQNNGV. The CDR3 has 14 amino acids. Losses at the gene ends were 4 bases for V and 6 bases for J; bases not matched to a gene: 6.

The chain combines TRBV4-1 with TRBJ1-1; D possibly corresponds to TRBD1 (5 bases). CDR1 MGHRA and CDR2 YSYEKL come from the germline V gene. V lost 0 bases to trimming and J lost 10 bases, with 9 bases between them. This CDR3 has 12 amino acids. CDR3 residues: CASSQDRGRAFF. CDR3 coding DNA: TGCGCCAGCAGCCAAGATAGGGGCAGAGCTTTCTTT.

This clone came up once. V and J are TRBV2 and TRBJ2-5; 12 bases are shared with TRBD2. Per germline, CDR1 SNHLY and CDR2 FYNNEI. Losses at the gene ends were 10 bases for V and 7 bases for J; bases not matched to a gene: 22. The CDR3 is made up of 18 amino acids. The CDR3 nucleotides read TGTGCCACCTTAGGACTAGCGGGGTCCCCCTCGGGACACGGGACCCAGTACTTC. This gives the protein CATLGLAGSPSGHGTQYF.